A single sample gave rise to the 4 T cell receptor beta chains below, sequenced in a study of T-cell reconstitution after alpha-beta-depleted transplantation in children. TCRbeta library construction was performed incorporating unique molecular identifiers. Each CDR3 protein gets one entry after TCRdb re-called the PCR reads with MiXCR. Of approximately 210,000 distinct CDR3 sequences listed, approximately 15% are singletons. This material consisted of PBMCs from the stem cell graft donor, taken from the stem cell graft. These receptors were taken from a human donor who donated a stem cell graft to a child with acute lymphoblastic leukemia.

This clonotype came up a few times. The chain links TRBV7-2 to TRBJ2-7; the D gene is possibly TRBD1 (5 bases). CDR1 and CDR2 (germline): SGHTA, FQGNSA. The CDR3 has 15 residues. The V end lost 3 bases, the J end lost 2 bases, and 14 bases lay between the germline ends. DNA for the CDR3: TGTGCCAGCAGCTTCCAAGGGGTAGCTGCCTACGAGCAGTACTTC. Amino acid sequence: CASSFQGVAAYEQYF.

This clonotype appeared many times. V and J are TRBV6-1 and TRBJ2-5; the match to TRBD2 covers 7 bases. The CDR3 is 14 residues long. Germline trimming cut 8 bases from V and 4 bases from J; bases unmatched to any gene: 10. Germline CDR1 reads MNHNS; CDR2 reads SASEGT. DNA of the CDR3: TGTGCCAGCCGCCGGGGGGTTGAAGTAGAGACCCAGTACTTC. It yields the protein CASRRGVEVETQYF.

The chain has TRBV12-3 or TRBV12-4 and TRBJ2-3, with 8 nucleotides matching TRBD1. The CDR3 totals 15 residues. V shed 5 bases, J shed 0 bases, and the junction held 4 bases outside the gene matches. The CDR3 sequence: CASSRQGTSTDTQYF. The CDR3 DNA is TGTGCCAGCAGTCGACAGGGGACTAGCACAGATACGCAGTATTTT.

This clonotype was found many times. V gene TRBV29-1 combines with J gene TRBJ2-1, with no clear D. The CDR3 is 15 amino acids. Germline V gene data show CDR1 as SQVTM and CDR2 as ANQGSEA. Trimming left V 1 base short and J 9 bases short, with 19 bases between. The CDR3 here is CSVEAPPREATEQFF. In DNA form, the CDR3 reads TGCAGCGTTGAAGCCCCACCCAGAGAAGCTACTGAGCAGTTCTTC.